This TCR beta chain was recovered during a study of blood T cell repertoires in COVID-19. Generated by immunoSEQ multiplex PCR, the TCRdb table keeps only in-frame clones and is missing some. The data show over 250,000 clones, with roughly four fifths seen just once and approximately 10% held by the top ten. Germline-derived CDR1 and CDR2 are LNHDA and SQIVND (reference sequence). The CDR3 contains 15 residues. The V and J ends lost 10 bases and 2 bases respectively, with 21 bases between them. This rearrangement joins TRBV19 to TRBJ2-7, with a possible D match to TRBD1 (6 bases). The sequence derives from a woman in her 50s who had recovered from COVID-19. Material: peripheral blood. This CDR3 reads CATADGQSLPYEQYF. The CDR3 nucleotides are TGTGCCACCGCCGACGGACAGAGCCTTCCCTACGAGCAGTACTTC.